The T cell receptor beta chain described here comes from a study of blood T cell repertoires in COVID-19. Study as a whole: The study drew acute and convalescent COVID-19 samples from the United States, Italy and Spain.

Authors' processing steps: Estimation of nucleated cell counts relied on the amplification of reference gene primers. Method: immunoSEQ multiplex PCR; TCRdb's copy keeps in-frame clones and lacks some. V, J and clone size reflect that table, while D and trimming were determined from the DNA. The table includes more than 200,000 clones, roughly 91% detected once. The CDR3 is made up of 14 amino acids. V lost 2 bases, J lost 6 bases, and 4 bases stayed unmatched. Germline CDR1 KGHSH, CDR2 LQKENI. The J gene is TRBJ1-1, the V gene TRBV18; 9 bases map to TRBD1. Material: PBMCs or T cells enriched from blood (not recorded which). This TCR was recovered from a woman aged 25 to 45 who had recovered from COVID-19. CDR3 in DNA: TGTGCCAGCTCACCAGGGGACAGGGTCGCTGAAGCTTTCTTT. Translated, it gives CASSPGDRVAEAFF.